These T cell receptor beta chains were read from a single sample in a study of blood T cell repertoires in COVID-19. Sequencing was performed with immunoSEQ multiplex PCR; in TCRdb, only in-frame clones are kept and a portion is missing. The sample lists around 150,000 clones, about 75% occurring once. The source material was PBMCs or T cells enriched from blood (not recorded which). The receptors stem from a woman in her forties or fifties who had recovered from COVID-19. Both conserved end residues are part of each CDR3. The D gene is left open where the match is weak. Clone size is shown for a subset of rows, as once, few, many or a class of expanded clone.

D: -
J: TRBJ1-4
V: TRBV9
length: 13
size: -
DNA: TGTGCCAGCAGCGTAGTCCCGGGAGAAAAACTGTTTTTT
CDR3: CASSVVPGEKLFF

D: TRBD1
J: TRBJ1-4
V: TRBV5-1
length: 15
size: -
DNA: TGCGCCAGCAGCTTGCAAGGACAGGGAGGCGAAAAACTGTTTTTT
CDR3: CASSLQGQGGEKLFF

D: TRBD1
J: TRBJ1-3
V: TRBV5-1
length: 14
size: -
DNA: TGCGCCAGCGGGACAGGGGGTTATGGAAACACCATATATTTT
CDR3: CASGTGGYGNTIYF

D: TRBD2
J: TRBJ2-3
V: TRBV9
length: 16
size: -
DNA: TGTGCCAGCAGGCCAGCCGGGACTAGCGGCACAGATACGCAGTATTTT
CDR3: CASRPAGTSGTDTQYF

D: TRBD1
J: TRBJ2-1
V: TRBV4-1
length: 16
size: -
DNA: TGCGCCAGCAGCCAAGATAGGGACAGATTATACGATGAGCAGTTCTTC
CDR3: CASSQDRDRLYDEQFF

D: TRBD1
J: TRBJ2-1
V: TRBV24-1
length: 14
size: -
DNA: TGTGCCACCAGTGATTTAATCAGGGGGTCTGGGCAGTTCTTC
CDR3: CATSDLIRGSGQFF

D: -
J: TRBJ1-2
V: TRBV28
length: 15
size: -
DNA: TGTGCCAGCAGTTTTGTTCGTTCGGGGGGCGCCGGCTACACCTTC
CDR3: CASSFVRSGGAGYTF

D: -
J: TRBJ1-3
V: TRBV3-1/TRBV3-2
length: 13
size: few
DNA: TGTGCCAGCAGTCTCAGGGCCGGAAACACCATATATTTT
CDR3: CASSLRAGNTIYF

D: -
J: TRBJ1-1
V: TRBV9
length: 14
size: -
DNA: TGTGCCAGCAGCCCCACAGGGCTTAACACTGAAGCTTTCTTT
CDR3: CASSPTGLNTEAFF

D: -
J: TRBJ2-1
V: TRBV9
length: 15
size: -
DNA: TGTGCCAGCAGCCCGAGCCGGCTCCTGGACTATGAGCAGTTCTTC
CDR3: CASSPSRLLDYEQFF

D: -
J: TRBJ1-1
V: TRBV18
length: 13
size: -
DNA: TGTGCCAGCTCACCTACGGGGAACACTGAAGCTTTCTTT
CDR3: CASSPTGNTEAFF

D: TRBD1
J: TRBJ2-7
V: TRBV6-1
length: 14
size: -
DNA: TGTGCCAGCAGTGAAGGGCAGGGGGCGGGTGAGCAGTACTTC
CDR3: CASSEGQGAGEQYF

D: TRBD1
J: TRBJ2-3
V: TRBV7-2
length: 16
size: -
DNA: TGTGCCAGCAGCGATTCAGACAGGGCTCGCACAGATACGCAGTATTTT
CDR3: CASSDSDRARTDTQYF

D: TRBD1
J: TRBJ1-5
V: TRBV18
length: 18
size: few
DNA: TGTGCCAGCTCACCGACAGGGGGCGGAGGTCGAGAGGGCCAGCCCCAGCATTTT
CDR3: CASSPTGGGGREGQPQHF

D: -
J: TRBJ1-2
V: TRBV7-2
length: 15
size: few
DNA: TGTGCCAGCAGCCTCCGGGGAGGTCGGAACTATGGCTACACCTTC
CDR3: CASSLRGGRNYGYTF

D: -
J: TRBJ2-1
V: TRBV7-3
length: 12
size: -
DNA: TGTGCCAGCAGCGCGAGGGTAGGCGAGCAGTTCTTC
CDR3: CASSARVGEQFF

D: -
J: TRBJ2-1
V: TRBV5-1
length: 15
size: -
DNA: TGCGCCAGCAGCTTGCTAACGGGGGTTTACAATGAGCAGTTCTTC
CDR3: CASSLLTGVYNEQFF

D: -
J: TRBJ2-5
V: TRBV5-1
length: 15
size: -
DNA: TGCGCCAGCGTGGAGGGGCACGGTGTGCAAGAGACCCAGTACTTC
CDR3: CASVEGHGVQETQYF

D: TRBD1
J: TRBJ1-2
V: TRBV9
length: 14
size: -
DNA: TGTGCCAGCAGCCCATGGACAGGGGGTTATGGCTACACCTTC
CDR3: CASSPWTGGYGYTF

D: -
J: TRBJ2-2
V: TRBV18
length: 16
size: once
DNA: TGTGCCAGCTCACCACGTTCGACAGATCCTACCGGGGAGCTGTTTTTT
CDR3: CASSPRSTDPTGELFF

D: TRBD2
J: TRBJ2-1
V: TRBV4-1
length: 15
size: -
DNA: TGCGCCAGCAGCCGGGGACTAGCGGTTCGCGATGAGCAGTTCTTC
CDR3: CASSRGLAVRDEQFF

D: TRBD1
J: TRBJ2-3
V: TRBV7-6
length: 16
size: -
DNA: TGTGCCAGCAGCCTACGACAGGGAATAGGTACAGATACGCAGTATTTT
CDR3: CASSLRQGIGTDTQYF

D: TRBD1
J: TRBJ1-2
V: TRBV30
length: 15
size: -
DNA: TGTGCCTGGAGTGACCCAGGGGGCGAGCGCTATGGCTACACCTTC
CDR3: CAWSDPGGERYGYTF

D: -
J: TRBJ1-3
V: TRBV3-1/TRBV3-2
length: 13
size: -
DNA: TGTGCCAGCACGGTCCTGGGGCGAAACACCATATATTTT
CDR3: CASTVLGRNTIYF

D: -
J: TRBJ2-7
V: TRBV6-5
length: 13
size: once
DNA: TGTGCCAGCGACCGGGACAAGTTTTACGAGCAGTACTTC
CDR3: CASDRDKFYEQYF

D: TRBD1
J: TRBJ1-5
V: TRBV10-3
length: 15
size: -
DNA: TGTGCCATCAGTGATGGGACAGGGTTTAGGCAGCCCCAGCATTTT
CDR3: CAISDGTGFRQPQHF

D: -
J: TRBJ2-7
V: TRBV4-1
length: 16
size: many
DNA: TGCGCCAGCAGCCAAGAGCAAAGTGGGAGACCTTACGAGCAGTACTTC
CDR3: CASSQEQSGRPYEQYF